Listed here is a single T cell receptor beta chain. Antigen unknown. This record comes from a study of CD8+ T cells in alopecia areata. Specified treatment: oral pan-JAK inhibitor, 5-10 mg twice daily. RNA extraction and reverse transcription yielded cDNA as sequencing template. TCRdb's table, derived via immunoSEQ multiplex PCR, lists solely in-frame clones and lacks some. The sample lists around 86,000 clones, 60% to 80% seen once, with roughly 17% in the top ten. Broader study findings: During tofacitinib treatment, many expanded lesional clones remained in scalp and blood. Scalp clonality, along with expanded CD8+ clones among the top 100, was significantly decreased by tofacitinib.

CDR1 and CDR2 (germline): LGHNA, YSLEER. Trimming shortened V by 0 bases and J by 2 bases, and 8 bases separated the two germline ends. There are 15 residues in the CDR3. The material sequenced was CD8+ T cells sorted from blood, taken at week 44, from a patient treated with tofacitinib. The chain combines TRBV4-3 with TRBJ2-1; D remains ambiguous. This clonotype originated in a human donor with alopecia areata. The CDR3 nucleotides read TGCGCCAGCAGCCAAGACAGGCAAACCTACAATGAGCAGTTCTTC. Amino acid sequence: CASSQDRQTYNEQFF.